This T cell receptor beta chain is from a study of cytomegalovirus exposure and HLA in healthy donors. Across the study: Clustering assigned over 70% of the approximately 400 genotyped donors to the Caucasian-associated ancestry cluster.

As concerns this clone: Antigen: not known.

The germline V gene has CDR1 MNHEY and CDR2 SMNVEV (reference sequence). The CDR3 length is 18 residues. Trimming took 1 base from V and 3 from J; bases not matched to a gene: 13. PCR was performed using 60 Vbeta and 13 Jbeta primers. Here immunoSEQ multiplex PCR was the method, and the copy in TCRdb shows in-frame clones only, minus some. The sample has fewer than 150,000 clones; around 85% are singletons. Study conclusions and caveats: About 87% or about 30% of the time was how often most TCR beta V segments were productive, according to an earlier analysis.

This receptor was obtained from a woman aged 30 to 39 in good health and CMV-seropositive. The specimen sequenced was PBMCs. This sequence joins TRBV27 and TRBJ2-7; 9 positions match TRBD2. CDR3 in DNA: TGTGCCAGCAGTTTATTCTCCCACAGGGCGGGGGGGAGCTACGAGCAGTACTTC. Its translation is CASSLFSHRAGGSYEQYF.